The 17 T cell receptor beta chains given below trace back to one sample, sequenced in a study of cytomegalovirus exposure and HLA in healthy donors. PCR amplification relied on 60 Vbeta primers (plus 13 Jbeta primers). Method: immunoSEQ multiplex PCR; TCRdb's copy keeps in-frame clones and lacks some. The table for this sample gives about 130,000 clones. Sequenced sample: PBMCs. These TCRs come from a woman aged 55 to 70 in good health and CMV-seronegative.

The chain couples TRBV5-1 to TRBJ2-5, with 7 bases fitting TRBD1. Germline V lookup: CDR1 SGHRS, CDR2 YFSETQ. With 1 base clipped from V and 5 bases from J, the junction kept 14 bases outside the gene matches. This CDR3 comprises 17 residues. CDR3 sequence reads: CASSLRGGTGAHETQYF. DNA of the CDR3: TGCGCCAGCAGCTTGCGTGGGGGCACAGGGGCCCACGAGACCCAGTACTTC.

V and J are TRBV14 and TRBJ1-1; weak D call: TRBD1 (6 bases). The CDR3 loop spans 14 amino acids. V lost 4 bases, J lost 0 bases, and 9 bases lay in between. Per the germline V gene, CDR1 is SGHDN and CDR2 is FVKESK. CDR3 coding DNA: TGTGCCAGCAGCCCTAGACAGGTGAACACTGAAGCTTTCTTT. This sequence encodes CASSPRQVNTEAFF.

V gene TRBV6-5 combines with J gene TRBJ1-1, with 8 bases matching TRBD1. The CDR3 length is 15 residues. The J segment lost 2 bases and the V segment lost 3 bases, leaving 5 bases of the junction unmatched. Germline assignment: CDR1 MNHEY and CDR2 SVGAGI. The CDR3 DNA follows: TGTGCCAGCAGTTATTCCGGGACAGGTAACACTGAAGCTTTCTTT. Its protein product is CASSYSGTGNTEAFF.

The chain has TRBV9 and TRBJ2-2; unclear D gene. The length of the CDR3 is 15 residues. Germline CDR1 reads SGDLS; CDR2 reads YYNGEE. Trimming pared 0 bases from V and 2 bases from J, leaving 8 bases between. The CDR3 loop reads CASSVVGSNTGELFF. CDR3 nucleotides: TGTGCCAGCAGCGTAGTTGGTAGTAACACCGGGGAGCTGTTTTTT.

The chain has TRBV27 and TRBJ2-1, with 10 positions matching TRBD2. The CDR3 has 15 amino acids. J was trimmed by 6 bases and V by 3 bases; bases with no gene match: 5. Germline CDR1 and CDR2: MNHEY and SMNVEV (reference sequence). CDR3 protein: CASSFRLAGINEQFF. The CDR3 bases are TGTGCCAGCAGTTTTAGACTAGCGGGCATCAATGAGCAGTTCTTC.

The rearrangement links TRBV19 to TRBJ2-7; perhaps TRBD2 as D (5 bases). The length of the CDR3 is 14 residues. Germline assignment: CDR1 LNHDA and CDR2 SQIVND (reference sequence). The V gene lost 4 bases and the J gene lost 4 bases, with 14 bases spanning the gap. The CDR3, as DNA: TGTGCCAGTAGTAGGTCAGGACTGGTATACGAGCAGTACTTC. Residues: CASSRSGLVYEQYF. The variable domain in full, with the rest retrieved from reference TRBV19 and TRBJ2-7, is DGGITQSPKYLFRKEGQNVTLSCEQNLNHDAMYWYRQDPGQGLRLIYYSQIVNDFQKGDIAEGYSVSREKKESFPLTVTSAQKNPTAFYLCASSRSGLVYEQYFGPGTRLTVT.

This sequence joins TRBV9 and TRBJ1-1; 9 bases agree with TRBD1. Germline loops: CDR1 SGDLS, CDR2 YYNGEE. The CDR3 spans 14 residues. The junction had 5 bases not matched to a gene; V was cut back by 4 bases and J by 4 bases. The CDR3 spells CASSRQGGATEAFF. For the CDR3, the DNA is TGTGCCAGCAGCAGACAGGGGGGCGCCACTGAAGCTTTCTTT.

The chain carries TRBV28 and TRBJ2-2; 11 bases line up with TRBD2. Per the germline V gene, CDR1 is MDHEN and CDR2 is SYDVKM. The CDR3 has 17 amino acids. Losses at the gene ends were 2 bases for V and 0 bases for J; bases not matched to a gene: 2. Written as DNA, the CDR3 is TGTGCCAGCAGTTTAAGACTAGCGGGAACGAACACCGGGGAGCTGTTTTTT. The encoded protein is CASSLRLAGTNTGELFF.

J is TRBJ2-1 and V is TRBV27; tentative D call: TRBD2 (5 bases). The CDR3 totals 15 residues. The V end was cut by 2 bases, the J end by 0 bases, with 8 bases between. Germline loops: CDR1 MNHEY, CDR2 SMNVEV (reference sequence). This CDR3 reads CASSLAGHSYNEQFF. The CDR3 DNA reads TGTGCCAGCAGTTTAGCGGGCCACTCCTACAATGAGCAGTTCTTC.

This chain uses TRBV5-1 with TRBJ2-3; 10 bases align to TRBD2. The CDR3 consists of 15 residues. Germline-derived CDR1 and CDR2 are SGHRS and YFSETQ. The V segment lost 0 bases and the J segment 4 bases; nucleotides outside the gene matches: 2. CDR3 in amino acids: CASSLGLAGADTQYF. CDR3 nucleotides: TGCGCCAGCAGCTTGGGACTAGCGGGCGCAGATACGCAGTATTTT.

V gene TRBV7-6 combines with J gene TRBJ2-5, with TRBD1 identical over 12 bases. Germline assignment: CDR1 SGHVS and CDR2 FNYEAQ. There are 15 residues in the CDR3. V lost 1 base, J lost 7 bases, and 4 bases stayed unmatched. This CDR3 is CASSLEGQGAGTQYF. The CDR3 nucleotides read TGTGCCAGCAGCTTAGAGGGACAGGGGGCAGGGACCCAGTACTTC.

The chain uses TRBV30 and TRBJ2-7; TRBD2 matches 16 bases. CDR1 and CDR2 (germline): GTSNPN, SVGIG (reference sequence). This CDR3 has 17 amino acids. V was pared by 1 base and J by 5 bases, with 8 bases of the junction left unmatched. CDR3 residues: CAWSGPGTSGGADEQYF. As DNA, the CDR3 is TGTGCCTGGAGTGGGCCCGGGACTAGCGGGGGGGCCGACGAGCAGTACTTC.

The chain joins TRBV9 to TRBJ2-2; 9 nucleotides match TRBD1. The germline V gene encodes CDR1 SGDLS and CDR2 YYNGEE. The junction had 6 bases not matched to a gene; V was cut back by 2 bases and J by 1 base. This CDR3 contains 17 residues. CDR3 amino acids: CASSVDPGQGNTGELFF. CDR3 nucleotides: TGTGCCAGCAGCGTCGACCCGGGACAGGGGAACACCGGGGAGCTGTTTTTT.

The CDR3 bases are TGTGCCAGCAGTTTATGGGCAGGGGGCTCCTACGAGCAGTACTTC. This sequence encodes CASSLWAGGSYEQYF. The chain has TRBV27 and TRBJ2-7; TRBD1 aligns across 7 bases. Germline V gene data show CDR1 as MNHEY and CDR2 as SMNVEV (reference sequence). The CDR3 covers 15 residues. Losses at the gene ends were 1 base for V and 0 bases for J; bases not matched to a gene: 3.

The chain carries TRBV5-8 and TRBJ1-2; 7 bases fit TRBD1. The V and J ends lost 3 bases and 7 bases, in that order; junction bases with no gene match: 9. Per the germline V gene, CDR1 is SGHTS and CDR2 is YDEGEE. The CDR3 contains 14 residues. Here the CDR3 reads CASSSGQPELGYTF. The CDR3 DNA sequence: TGTGCCAGCAGCTCGGGACAGCCCGAACTTGGCTACACCTTC.

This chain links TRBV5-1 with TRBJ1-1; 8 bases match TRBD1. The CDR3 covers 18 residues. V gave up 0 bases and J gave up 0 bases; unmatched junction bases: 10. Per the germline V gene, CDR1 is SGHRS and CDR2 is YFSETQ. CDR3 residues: CASSLAGQGAAMNTEAFF. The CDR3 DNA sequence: TGCGCCAGCAGCTTGGCCGGGCAGGGGGCCGCAATGAACACTGAAGCTTTCTTT. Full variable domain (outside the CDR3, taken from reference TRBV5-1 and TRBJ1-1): KAGVTQTPRYLIKTRGQQVTLSCSPISGHRSVSWYQQTPGQGLQFLFEYFSETQRNKGNFPGRFSGRQFSNSRSEMNVSTLELGDSALYLCASSLAGQGAAMNTEAFFGQGTRLTVV.

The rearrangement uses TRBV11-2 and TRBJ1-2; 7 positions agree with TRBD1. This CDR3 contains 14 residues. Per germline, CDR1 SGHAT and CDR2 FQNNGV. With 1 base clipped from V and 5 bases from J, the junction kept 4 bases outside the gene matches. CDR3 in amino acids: CASSLGQGGYGYTF. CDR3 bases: TGTGCCAGCAGCTTAGGGCAGGGGGGTTATGGCTACACCTTC.